These T cell receptor beta chains were read from a single sample in a study of blood T cells in healthy people across ages. TCRdb analysed the 5' RACE reads with MiXCR anew, one entry per CDR3 protein. The sample lists about a million distinct CDR3 sequences; roughly 43% were seen once. The specimen was blood. These receptors were taken from a young man in good health. The CDR3 runs from the conserved cysteine through the conserved F or W. The D gene is left open where the match is weak. The size field is filled for only some rows; it gives once, few, many or a size class.

18	TRBV7-6	TRBJ2-7	TRBD1	.	CASSLEAPGQVGSYEQYF	TGTGCCAGCAGCTTAGAAGCCCCCGGACAGGTGGGGTCCTACGAGCAGTACTTC
16	TRBV3-1	TRBJ2-5	.	.	CASSQDMETGPETQYF	TGTGCCAGCAGCCAAGATATGGAAACAGGGCCTGAGACCCAGTACTTC
14	TRBV11-2	TRBJ2-3	.	.	CASSLDWTEDTQYF	TGTGCCAGCAGCTTAGATTGGACAGAAGATACGCAGTATTTT
16	TRBV18	TRBJ2-1	.	few	CASSPPNQASYNEQFF	TGTGCCAGCTCACCACCCAACCAGGCTTCCTACAATGAGCAGTTCTTC
11	TRBV5-1	TRBJ2-1	.	.	CASSLADKQFF	TGCGCCAGCAGCTTGGCCGATAAGCAGTTCTTC
14	TRBV5-1	TRBJ1-2	TRBD1	.	CASSPGQETDGYTF	TGCGCCAGCAGCCCTGGACAGGAGACCGATGGCTACACCTTC
15	TRBV28	TRBJ2-3	.	.	CASSPTLSLGDTQYF	TGTGCCAGCAGCCCCACCCTGTCCCTCGGGGATACGCAGTATTTT
14	TRBV11-2	TRBJ2-5	.	.	CASSLPERRETQYF	TGTGCCAGCAGCTTGCCAGAACGCCGGGAGACCCAGTACTTC
15	TRBV2	TRBJ2-2	TRBD1	.	CASRQDRGATGELFF	TGTGCCAGCAGGCAGGACAGGGGGGCCACCGGGGAGCTGTTTTTT
12	TRBV6-1	TRBJ1-3	.	.	CASTVTGNTIYF	TGTGCCAGCACCGTTACTGGAAACACCATATATTTT
12	TRBV28	TRBJ2-7	.	.	CASTTLPYEQYF	TGTGCCAGCACTACACTCCCCTACGAGCAGTACTTC
15	TRBV5-1	TRBJ2-7	.	.	CASSFDDYSSYEQYF	TGCGCCAGCAGCTTCGATGACTATAGCTCCTACGAGCAGTACTTC
16	TRBV11-2	TRBJ2-1	TRBD1	.	CASSRTPGTGFNEQFF	TGTGCCAGCAGCCGCACTCCCGGGACAGGGTTCAATGAGCAGTTCTTC
15	TRBV28	TRBJ1-4	TRBD1	.	CASSSYRDRNEKLFF	TGTGCCAGCAGTTCCTACCGGGACAGGAATGAAAAACTGTTTTTT
15	TRBV27	TRBJ2-5	TRBD1	.	CASSLSGQVWDERYF	TGTGCCAGCAGTTTATCGGGACAGGTGTGGGATGAGCGGTACTTC
12	TRBV29-1	TRBJ2-1	.	.	CSVGAWENEQFF	TGCAGCGTTGGAGCGTGGGAGAATGAGCAGTTCTTC
16	TRBV29-1	TRBJ2-6	.	many	CSVEDLDSSGANVLTF	TGCAGCGTTGAGGATCTGGACAGCTCTGGGGCCAACGTCCTGACTTTC
13	TRBV3-1	TRBJ2-2	.	.	CASSPSSTGELFF	TGTGCCAGCAGCCCCTCTAGCACCGGGGAGCTGTTTTTT
14	TRBV7-3	TRBJ1-6	.	.	CASSLRGDNSPLHF	TGTGCCAGCAGCTTAAGAGGGGATAATTCACCCCTCCACTTT
15	TRBV7-9	TRBJ1-4	.	few	CASSLELDFGEKLFF	TGTGCCAGCAGCTTAGAGCTGGATTTTGGTGAAAAACTGTTTTTT
12	TRBV9	TRBJ2-7	.	.	CASSAVLGEQYF	TGTGCCAGCAGCGCGGTGCTCGGCGAGCAGTACTTC
17	TRBV6-2/TRBV6-3	TRBJ2-5	.	.	CASSFLPSPGRHNEQYF	TGTGCCAGCAGTTTCCTACCATCCCCAGGGAGGCACAATGAGCAGTACTTC
14	TRBV6-6	TRBJ2-7	.	.	CASSYIGGSYEQYF	TGTGCCAGCAGTTACATCGGAGGCTCCTACGAGCAGTACTTC
14	TRBV3-1	TRBJ2-3	.	many	CASSQIGSPSTQYF	TGTGCCAGCAGCCAAATCGGGTCGCCAAGTACGCAGTATTTT